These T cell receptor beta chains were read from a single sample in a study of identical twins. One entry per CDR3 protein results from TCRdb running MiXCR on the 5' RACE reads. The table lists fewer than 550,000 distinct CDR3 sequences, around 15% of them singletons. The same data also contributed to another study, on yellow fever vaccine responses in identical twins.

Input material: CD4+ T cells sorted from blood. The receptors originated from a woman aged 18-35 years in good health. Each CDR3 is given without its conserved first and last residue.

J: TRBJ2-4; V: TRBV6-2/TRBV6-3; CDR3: ASSPGLAGAGNIQY
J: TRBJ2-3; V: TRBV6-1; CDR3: ASSPGTSGTDTQY
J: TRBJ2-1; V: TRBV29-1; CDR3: SVGSLVGVSYNEQF
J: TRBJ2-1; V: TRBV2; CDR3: ATTTRASYNEQF
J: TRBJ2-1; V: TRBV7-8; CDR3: ASSLRSVLTSPSSYNEQF
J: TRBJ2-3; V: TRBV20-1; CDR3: SAVLAGGDTQY
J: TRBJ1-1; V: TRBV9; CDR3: ASSVHGVAEAF
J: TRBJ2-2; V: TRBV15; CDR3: ATSRDRWWDRDAGELF
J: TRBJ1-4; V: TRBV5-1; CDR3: ASSLGGKGEKLF
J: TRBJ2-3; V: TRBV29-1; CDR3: SVEVGKPGLASTDTQY
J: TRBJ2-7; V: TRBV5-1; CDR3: ASRLTGSFSYEQY
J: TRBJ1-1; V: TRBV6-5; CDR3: ASSYSHLGTEAF
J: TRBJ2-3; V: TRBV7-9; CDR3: ASSPADTQY
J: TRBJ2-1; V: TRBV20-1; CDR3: SARERLQYNEQF
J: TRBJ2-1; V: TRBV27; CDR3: ASSPDRVEQF
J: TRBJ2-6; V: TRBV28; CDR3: ASSSLQGMPLSGANVLT
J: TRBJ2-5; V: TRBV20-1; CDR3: SAMAAGQETQY
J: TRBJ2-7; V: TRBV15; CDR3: ATSRDAGHEQY
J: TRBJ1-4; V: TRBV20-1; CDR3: SASRAKGEKLF
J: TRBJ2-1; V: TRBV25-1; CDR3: ASSEFGSTVVDEQF
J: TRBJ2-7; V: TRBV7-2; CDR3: ASSQVAFPYEQY
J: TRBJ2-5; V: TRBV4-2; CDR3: ASSQDVGGETQY
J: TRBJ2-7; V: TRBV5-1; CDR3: ASSAGSDEQY
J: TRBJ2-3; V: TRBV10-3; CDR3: AISDSGAAQY
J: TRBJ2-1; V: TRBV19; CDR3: ASSRQTGSFYNEQF
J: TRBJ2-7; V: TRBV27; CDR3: ASSPLAGEREQY
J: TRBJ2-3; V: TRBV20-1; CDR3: SAPPPGTDTQY
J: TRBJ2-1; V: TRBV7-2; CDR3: ASSLVAGLNNEQF
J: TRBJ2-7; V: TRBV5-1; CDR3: ASSIEQESSYEQY
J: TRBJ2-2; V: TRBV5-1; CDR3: ATRLPGLAGSAGELF
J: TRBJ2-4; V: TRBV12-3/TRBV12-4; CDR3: ASSFQRERSWAKNIQY
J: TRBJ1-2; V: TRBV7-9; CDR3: ASGTSGLHGYT
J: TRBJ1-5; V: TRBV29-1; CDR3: SVLQGSNQPQH
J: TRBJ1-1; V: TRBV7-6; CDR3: ASSLDQNTEAF
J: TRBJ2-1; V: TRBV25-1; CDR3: ASSVRGNSYNEQF
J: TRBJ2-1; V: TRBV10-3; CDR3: AIKGEVIDEQF
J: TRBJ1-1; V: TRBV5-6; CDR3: ASSLEWGYTEAF
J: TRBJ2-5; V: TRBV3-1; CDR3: ASAPGEETQY
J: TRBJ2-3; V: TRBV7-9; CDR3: ASSPPGQGSLDTQY
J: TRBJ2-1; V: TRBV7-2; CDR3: ASSKFTGDNEQF
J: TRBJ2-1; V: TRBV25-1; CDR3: ASSEFRAASYNEQF
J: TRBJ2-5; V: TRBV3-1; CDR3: ASSQDGLAGGAETQY
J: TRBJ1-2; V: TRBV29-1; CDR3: SVEGTGKGAGGYT
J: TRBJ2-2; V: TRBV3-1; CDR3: ASSQDPGLAGKWWELF
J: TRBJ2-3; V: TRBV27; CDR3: ASSLPRGGLADTDTQY